Below, 4 T cell receptor beta chains from the same sample are listed, as sequenced in a study of CD8+CD57+ T cells in acquired aplastic anemia. Those patients picked for sequencing had displayed CD8+CD57+ cell expansion on flow cytometry. It was genomic DNA that served as the template for profiling TCR beta VDJ and CDR3. TCRdb redid the calling of the reads with MiXCR, one entry per CDR3 protein. The profile shows roughly 93,000 distinct CDR3 sequences, roughly 70% of them singletons. The sequencing input was sorted CD4+, CD8+, or CD8+CD57+ T cells (not recorded which) from PBMCs. The receptors shown here come from a human donor with aplastic anemia.

This clonotype appeared a few times. The gene calls are TRBV24-1 and TRBJ2-2, with a tentative D call TRBD1 (6 bases). The germline V gene encodes CDR1 KGHDR and CDR2 SFDVKD. This CDR3 contains 14 residues. V lost 5 bases and J 4 bases, leaving 10 bases between the germline ends. CDR3 sequence: CATSGGGSTGELFF. In nucleotides, the CDR3 is TGTGCCACCAGTGGAGGGGGTAGCACCGGGGAGCTGTTTTTT.

The chain joins TRBV20-1 to TRBJ2-7, with TRBD1 matching over 10 bases. There are 13 residues in the CDR3. Germline CDR1 reads DFQATT; CDR2 reads SNEGSKA (reference sequence). V was clipped by 6 bases and J by 5 bases; unmatched bases: 7. CDR3 loop: CSARQGAVNEQYF. As DNA, the CDR3 is TGCAGTGCCAGACAGGGGGCAGTCAACGAGCAGTACTTC.

This chain links TRBV7-3 with TRBJ1-1; D gene uncertain. V lost 2 bases and J lost 1, with 8 bases in between. This CDR3 has 14 residues. Germline V gene sequence: CDR1 SGHTA, CDR2 FQGTGA. DNA of the CDR3: TGTGCCAGCAGCTTAGGTCCCTCGAACACTGAAGCTTTCTTT. Translated, it gives CASSLGPSNTEAFF.

The CDR3 sequence is CSVDLQDGIGGYTF. CDR3 coding DNA: TGCAGCGTTGATCTGCAGGATGGTATCGGTGGCTACACCTTC. The chain links TRBV29-1 to TRBJ1-2, with no clear D. CDR1 and CDR2 (germline): SQVTM, ANQGSEA. The ends were cut back, 3 bases at V and 7 bases at J, with 18 bases in the middle. CDR3 length: 14 residues.